The clone carrying this T cell receptor beta chain was counted at least ten times. Its target is not known. This entry comes from a study of T cell repertoires in cytomegalovirus infection. Study in general: An indication of both CMV infection and matching HLA type came from public TCR beta signatures. Findings and caveats of the study: HLA-C-restricted CMV clonotypes gave the most frequent clonotype in two of eight donors.

TCRdb redid the calling of the reads with MiXCR, one entry per CDR3 protein. The data contain under 850,000 distinct CDR3 sequences, around 30% of them singletons. V was trimmed by 2 bases and J by 9 bases, leaving 14 bases between them. Germline V CDR1 and CDR2: SGHVS, FQNEAQ. CDR3 length: 15 amino acids. The clonotype comes from a human donor in good health (CMV status not recorded). Some clones in this sample may be carry-over from other donors' samples. The V gene is TRBV7-8, the J gene TRBJ1-6; possibly TRBD1 for D (6 bases). The material was cultured PBMCs, obtained from culture after CMV antigen stimulation. In DNA, the CDR3 is TGTGCCAGCAGCTTATCGGGCCAGGGGCCTTCACCCCTCCACTTT. Translating it yields CASSLSGQGPSPLHF.